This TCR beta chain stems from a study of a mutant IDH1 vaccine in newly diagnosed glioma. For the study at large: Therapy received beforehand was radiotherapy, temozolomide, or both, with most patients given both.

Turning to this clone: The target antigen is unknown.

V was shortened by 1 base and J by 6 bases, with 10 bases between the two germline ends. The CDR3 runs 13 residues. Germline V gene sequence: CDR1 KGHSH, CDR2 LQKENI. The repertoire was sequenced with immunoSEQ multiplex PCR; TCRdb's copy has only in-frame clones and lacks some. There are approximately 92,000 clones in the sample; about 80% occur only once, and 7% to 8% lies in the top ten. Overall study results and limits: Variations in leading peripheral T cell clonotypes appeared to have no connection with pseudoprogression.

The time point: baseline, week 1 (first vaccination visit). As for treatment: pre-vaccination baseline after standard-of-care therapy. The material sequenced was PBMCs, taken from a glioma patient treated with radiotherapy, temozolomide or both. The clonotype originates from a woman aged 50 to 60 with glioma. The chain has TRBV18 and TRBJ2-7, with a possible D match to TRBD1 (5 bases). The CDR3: CASSPQTGTEQYF. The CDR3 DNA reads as TGTGCCAGCTCACCACAAACAGGAACCGAGCAGTACTTC.